This T cell receptor (beta chain) was identified in a study of memory CD4+ T cells and cytomegalovirus serostatus. As handled by the study authors: Out-of-frame sequences were removed, leaving 2 million to 2.5 million distinct TCRbeta sequences. Measured with immunoSEQ multiplex PCR; TCRdb has only the in-frame clones, and not every one. V and J calls and clone size are given by that table; D and trimming were obtained from the DNA. The table includes some 87,000 clones, 80% detected once. Single viable CD3+CD4+CD8-CD45RO+ cells were sorted as the memory CD4+ T cells. This clone was recorded once. The CDR3 spans 14 residues. Losses at the gene ends were 9 bases for V and 0 bases for J; bases not matched to a gene: 5. Germline CDR1 is LNHDA and CDR2 is SQIVND (reference sequence).

This receptor was taken from an adult in good health and CMV-seropositive. The specimen was memory CD4+ T cells from blood. The J gene is TRBJ1-5, the V gene TRBV19; 7 bases line up with TRBD1. DNA for the CDR3: TGTGCCAGCCGGGGACAGACTAGCAATCAGCCCCAGCATTTT. Translating it yields CASRGQTSNQPQHF.